Sequencing of this T cell receptor beta chain was carried out in a study of cytomegalovirus exposure and HLA in healthy donors. General study results and limits: About 180 TCR beta chains were listed as cytomegalovirus-associated. As was reported, the classifier diagnosed cytomegalovirus status with high specificity and sensitivity. It was found in a later analysis that first-cohort TCR clusters tended to co-occur in the 100 to 150 validation repertoires.

To note about this clone: The antigen is undetermined.

The data were produced by immunoSEQ multiplex PCR, yet TCRdb's version contains in-frame clones alone and is incomplete. The sample has some 170,000 clones, roughly nine tenths seen once. The CDR3 is made up of 17 amino acids. The germline V gene encodes CDR1 SGHRS and CDR2 YFSETQ. V was pared by 1 base and J by 0 bases, with 8 bases of the junction left unmatched. The source material was PBMCs. This rearrangement joins TRBV5-1 to TRBJ2-3, with 7 bases identical to TRBD2. The TCR was taken from a young man in good health and CMV-seropositive. CDR3 nucleotide sequence: TGCGCCAGCAGCTTGCTAGGAGCGGGGCCTAGCACAGATACGCAGTATTTT. It yields the protein CASSLLGAGPSTDTQYF.